This TCR beta chain was sequenced during a study of CD8+CD57+ T cells in acquired aplastic anemia. At the level of the study: Each DNA sample taken from sorted CD4+ and CD8+ cells came to 2.5 to 4 ug on average.

Study-level findings and limits: Patients and healthy controls showed no significant CD8+ Simpson's diversity difference.

The patients chosen for sequencing had shown expansion of CD8+CD57+ cells (detected by flow cytometry). The CDR3 extends over 13 amino acids. Trimming removed 5 bases from V and 2 bases from J, with 9 bases in between. The V gene's germline CDR1 is SEHNR and CDR2 FQNEAQ (reference sequence). This clonotype has more than one count but fewer than ten. Its specificity is unknown. Profiling of TCR beta VDJ combinations and CDR3 sequences used genomic DNA as template. In TCRdb, the reads were re-called with MiXCR into one record per CDR3 protein. The sample carries 95,000 to 150,000 distinct CDR3 sequences, 55% to 60% recorded once.

The sample taken for sequencing was sorted CD4+, CD8+, or CD8+CD57+ T cells (not recorded which) from PBMCs. The sequence derives from a human donor with aplastic anemia. This chain uses TRBV7-9 with TRBJ1-1; D is ambiguous. The CDR3 DNA follows: TGTGCCAGCAGCGACGACCCCAACACTGAAGCTTTCTTT. Amino acids: CASSDDPNTEAFF.